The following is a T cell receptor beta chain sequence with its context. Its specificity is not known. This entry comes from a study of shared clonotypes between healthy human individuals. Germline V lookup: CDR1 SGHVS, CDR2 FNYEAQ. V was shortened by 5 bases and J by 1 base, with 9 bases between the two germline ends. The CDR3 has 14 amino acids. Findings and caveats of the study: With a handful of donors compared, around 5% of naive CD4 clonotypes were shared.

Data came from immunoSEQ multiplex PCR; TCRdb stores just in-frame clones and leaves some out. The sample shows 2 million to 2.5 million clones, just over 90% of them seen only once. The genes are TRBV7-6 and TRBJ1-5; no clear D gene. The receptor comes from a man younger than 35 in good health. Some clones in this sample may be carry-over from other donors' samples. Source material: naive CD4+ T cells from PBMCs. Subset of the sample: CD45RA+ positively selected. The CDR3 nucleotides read TGTGCCAGCAGCCCCGGGGAGAGCAATCAGCCCCAGCATTTT. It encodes CASSPGESNQPQHF. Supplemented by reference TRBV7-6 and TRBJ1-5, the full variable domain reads GAGVSQSPRYKVTKRGQDVALRCDPISGHVSLYWYRQALGQGPEFLTYFNYEAQQDKSGLPNDRFSAERPEGSISTLTIQRTEQRDSAMYRCASSPGESNQPQHFGDGTRLSIL.